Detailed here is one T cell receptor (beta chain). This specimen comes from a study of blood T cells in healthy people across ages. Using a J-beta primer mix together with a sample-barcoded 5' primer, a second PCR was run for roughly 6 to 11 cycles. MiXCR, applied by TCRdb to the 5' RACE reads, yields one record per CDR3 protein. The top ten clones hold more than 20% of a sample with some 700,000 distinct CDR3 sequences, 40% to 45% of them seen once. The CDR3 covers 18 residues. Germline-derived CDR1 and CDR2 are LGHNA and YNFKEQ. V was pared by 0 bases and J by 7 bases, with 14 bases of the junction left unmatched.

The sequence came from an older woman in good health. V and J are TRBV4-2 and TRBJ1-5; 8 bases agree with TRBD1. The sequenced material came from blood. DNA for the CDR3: TGTGCCAGCAGCCAAGATGTTGCCCCAACAGGGGGAGGGCAGCCCCAGCATTTT. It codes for CASSQDVAPTGGGQPQHF.